The present entry profiles one T cell receptor (beta chain) with its context. This clonotype was seen more than once but under ten times. The target of this receptor is not known. The input lacks base qualities; no much larger clone sits a single base away. The CDR3 covers 13 residues, taking in both the cysteine and the phenylalanine. Just CDR3 DNA is preserved here, 39 bases in frame from base 1. V drops 7 bases and J drops 1 base, leaving 9 bases in between. The germline V gene supplies CDR1 SGDLS and CDR2 YYNGEE. The instrument was an Illumina NovaSeq 6000. cDNA libraries for TCRalpha and TCRbeta were prepared by 5'RACE using constant-segment primers, with sample barcodes and unique molecular identifiers added. RNA was extracted from every sample with Trizol reagent. Libraries were amplified in two PCR steps, with a second sample barcode and Illumina TruSeq adapters added in the second step. Libraries were sequenced on an Illumina NovaSeq with 2 x 150 bp paired-end reads. In the paper's pipeline: The reads were demultiplexed and collapsed into UMI-guided consensus sequences using migec v1.2.7. Using mixcr v2.1.11, UMI consensuses were aligned to TRA and TRB V and J templates and then assembled into clonotypes. Expanded or contracted clonotypes were those called significant by both edgeR and NoisET, with noise models trained on biological replicates. For edgeR calls, the cutoffs were a false discovery rate-adjusted p below 0.01 and a log2 fold-change threshold of 1. As an exploratory analysis of dynamics, PCA with hierarchical clustering was applied to max-normalized trajectories of the 1000 most abundant clonotypes. Each responding clone was given a CD4 or CD8 phenotype based on the CD4+ and CD8+ repertoires, which had been sequenced separately. The public reads were reprocessed in TCRdb via fastp at Q25 and MiXCR, keeping in-frame beta chains. When rows share a CDR3 protein, they turn into one entry using the most common DNA and genes. TCRdb assigned the V and J calls; the authors' analysis was not used. A total of 130,000 to 150,000 distinct CDR3 sequences appear in this sample, about 6% of them only once. The top ten constitute around 1.9% of the sample.

This specimen belongs to a study of T-cell memory formation after mild COVID-19 (dated by TCRdb to the early 2020s). With regard to the full study: TCR sequence clusters from the two donors were largely donor specific. The cohort was made up of two young adult volunteers, one female and one male, who were previously healthy. In a couple of donors, T-cell clones that expanded and contracted after mild COVID-19 were tracked by sequencing TCRalpha and TCRbeta repertoires over time.

Study-wide findings and limitations: Whether the second-wave clones peaking on day 37 were SARS-CoV-2 specific was not confirmed. The study included only a couple of mild cases, and larger cohorts that include severe cases with pre-infection samples were judged to be necessary. Contracting CD4+ clones were found mainly in CM and EM memory subsets, while CD8+ clones were enriched in EMRA. Balanced CD4/CD8 phenotypes were observed for clones contracting from day 15 to 85, whereas a bias towards CD4+ was observed for a second wave of clones expanding from day 15 to 37. Some responding clones were detected in pre-infection memory, which suggested that pre-existing cross-reactive memory T cells had joined the SARS-CoV-2 response.

PBMCs were isolated by Ficoll-Paque density gradient centrifugation. The rearrangement joined TRBV9 to TRBJ1-3, with no confident D gene call. Material: PBMCs or a T cell subset sorted from them (not recorded which). The source is an adult woman who had mild COVID-19 (a few samples of this study predate the infection). The sample titles of this study are shuffled in the database, so cell type and time point are left out; the donor was told from shared clones. The DNA reads as follows: TGTGCCAGCGGACGGGATTCTGGAAACACCATATATTTT. Translated, this gives CASGRDSGNTIYF.